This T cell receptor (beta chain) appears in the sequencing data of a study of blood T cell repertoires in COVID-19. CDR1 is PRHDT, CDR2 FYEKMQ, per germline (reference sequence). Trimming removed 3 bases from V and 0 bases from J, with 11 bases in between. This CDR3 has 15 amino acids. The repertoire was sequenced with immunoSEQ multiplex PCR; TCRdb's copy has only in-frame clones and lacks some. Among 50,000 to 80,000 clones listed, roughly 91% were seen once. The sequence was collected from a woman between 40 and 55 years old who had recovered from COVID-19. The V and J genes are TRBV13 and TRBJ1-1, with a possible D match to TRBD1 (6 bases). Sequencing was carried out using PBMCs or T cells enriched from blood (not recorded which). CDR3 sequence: CASSFTGKLNTEAFF. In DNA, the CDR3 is TGTGCCAGCAGCTTTACAGGGAAACTGAACACTGAAGCTTTCTTT. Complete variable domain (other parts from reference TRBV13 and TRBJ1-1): AAGVIQSPRHLIKEKRETATLKCYPIPRHDTVYWYQQGPGQDPQFLISFYEKMQSDKGSIPDRFSAQQFSDYHSELNMSSLELGDSALYFCASSFTGKLNTEAFFGQGTRLTVV.